This T cell receptor (beta chain) emerged from a study of CD8+ T cells in alopecia areata. Overall study findings and caveats: Normal scalp had lower clonality than lesional scalp, with alopecia totalis/universalis lesions showing this most strongly.

On this clone itself: Its antigen is as yet unknown.

The germline V and J ends were trimmed by 3 bases and 2 bases, with 8 bases remaining between them. The CDR3 loop spans 13 amino acids. Germline values: CDR1 SEHNR, CDR2 FQNEAQ (reference sequence). Isolated RNA was reverse transcribed into cDNA used as the sequencing template. Here immunoSEQ multiplex PCR was the method, and the copy in TCRdb shows in-frame clones only, minus some. The table includes about 200,000 clones, roughly 56% detected once. The specimen was CD8+ T cells sorted from blood. The chain employs TRBV7-9 and TRBJ2-7; no firm D call. The origin of this receptor is a human donor in good health. The CDR3: CASSFRETYEQYF. CDR3 nucleotide sequence: TGTGCCAGCAGCTTTAGAGAAACCTACGAGCAGTACTTC.